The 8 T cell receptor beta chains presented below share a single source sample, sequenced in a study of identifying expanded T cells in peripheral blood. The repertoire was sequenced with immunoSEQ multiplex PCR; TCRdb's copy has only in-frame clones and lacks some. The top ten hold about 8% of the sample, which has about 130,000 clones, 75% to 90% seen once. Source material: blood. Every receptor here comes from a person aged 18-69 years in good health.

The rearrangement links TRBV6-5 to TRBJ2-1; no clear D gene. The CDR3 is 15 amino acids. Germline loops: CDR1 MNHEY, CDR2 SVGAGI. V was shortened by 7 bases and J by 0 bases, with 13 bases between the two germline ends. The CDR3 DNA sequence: TGTGCCAGCACCTTCCGGTACCTCTCCTACAATGAGCAGTTCTTC. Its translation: CASTFRYLSYNEQFF.

As DNA, the CDR3 is TGTGCCAGCAGCTTGGTAGGAGGCGGGGGTAACACCGGGGAGCTGTTTTTT. This gives the protein CASSLVGGGGNTGELFF. The rearrangement links TRBV5-4 to TRBJ2-2, with 7 bases lining up with TRBD2. Germline V gene sequence: CDR1 SGHNT, CDR2 YYREEE (reference sequence). The V gene end was trimmed by 0 bases and the J gene end by 2 bases; junction bases not matched to a gene: 7. The CDR3 loop spans 17 amino acids. The full variable domain, rest sourced from reference TRBV5-4 and TRBJ2-2, is ETGVTQSPTHLIKTRGQQVTLRCSSQSGHNTVSWYQQALGQGPQFIFQYYREEENGRGNFPPRFSGLQFPNYSSELNVNALELDDSALYLCASSLVGGGGNTGELFFGEGSRLTVL.

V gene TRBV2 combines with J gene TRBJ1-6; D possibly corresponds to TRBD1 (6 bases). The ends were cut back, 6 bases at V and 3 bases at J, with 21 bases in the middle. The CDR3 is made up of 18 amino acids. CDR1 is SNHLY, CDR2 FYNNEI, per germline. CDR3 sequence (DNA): TGTGCCAGCAGGCACCGGGACATGGGTCCGATCTATAATTCACCCCTCCACTTT. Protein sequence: CASRHRDMGPIYNSPLHF.

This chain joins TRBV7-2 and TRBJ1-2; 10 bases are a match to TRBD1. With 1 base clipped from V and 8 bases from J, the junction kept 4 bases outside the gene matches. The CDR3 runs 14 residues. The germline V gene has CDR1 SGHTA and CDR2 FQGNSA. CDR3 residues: CASSLGTGGRGYTF. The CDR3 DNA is TGTGCCAGCAGCTTAGGGACAGGGGGGAGAGGCTACACCTTC.

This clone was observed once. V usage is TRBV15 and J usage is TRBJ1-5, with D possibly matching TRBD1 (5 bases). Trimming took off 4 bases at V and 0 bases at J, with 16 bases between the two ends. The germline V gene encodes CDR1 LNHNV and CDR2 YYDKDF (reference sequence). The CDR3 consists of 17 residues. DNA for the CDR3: TGTGCCACCAGCAATGAACACAGGCCATATAGCAATCAGCCCCAGCATTTT. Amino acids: CATSNEHRPYSNQPQHF.

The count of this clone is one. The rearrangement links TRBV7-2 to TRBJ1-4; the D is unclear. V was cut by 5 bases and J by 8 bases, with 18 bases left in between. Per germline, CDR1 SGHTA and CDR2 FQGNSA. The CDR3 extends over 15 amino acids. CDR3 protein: CASSPRAPEREKLFF. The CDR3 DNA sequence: TGTGCCAGCAGCCCGCGGGCTCCAGAGCGCGAAAAACTGTTTTTT.

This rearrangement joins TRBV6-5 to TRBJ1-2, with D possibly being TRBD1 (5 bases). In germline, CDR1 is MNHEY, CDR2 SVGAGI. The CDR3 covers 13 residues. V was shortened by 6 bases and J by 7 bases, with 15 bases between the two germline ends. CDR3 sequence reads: CASSDRPSGGYTF. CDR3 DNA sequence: TGTGCCAGCAGCGACAGACCGAGTGGTGGCTACACCTTC.

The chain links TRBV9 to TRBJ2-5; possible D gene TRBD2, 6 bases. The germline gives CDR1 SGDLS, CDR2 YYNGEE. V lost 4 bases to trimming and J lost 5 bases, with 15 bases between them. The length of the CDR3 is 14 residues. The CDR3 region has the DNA TGTGCCAGCAGCCCACCCGAGCGGGCGGAGACCCAGTACTTC. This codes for CASSPPERAETQYF.